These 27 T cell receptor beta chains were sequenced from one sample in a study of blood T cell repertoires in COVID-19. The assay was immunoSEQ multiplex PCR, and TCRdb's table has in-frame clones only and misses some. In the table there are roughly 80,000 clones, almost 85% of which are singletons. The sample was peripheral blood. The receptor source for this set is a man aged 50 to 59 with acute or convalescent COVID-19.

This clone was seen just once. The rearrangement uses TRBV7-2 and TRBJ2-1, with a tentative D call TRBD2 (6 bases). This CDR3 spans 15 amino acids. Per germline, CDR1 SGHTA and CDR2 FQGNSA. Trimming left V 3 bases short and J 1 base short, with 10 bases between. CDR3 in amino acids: CASSLAGRSYNEQFF. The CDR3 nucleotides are TGTGCCAGCAGCTTGGCGGGACGGTCCTACAATGAGCAGTTCTTC. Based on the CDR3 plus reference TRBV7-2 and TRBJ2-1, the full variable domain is GAGVSQSPSNKVTEKGKDVELRCDPISGHTALYWYRQSLGQGLEFLIYFQGNSAPDKSGLPSDRFSAERTGGSVSTLTIQRTQQEDSAVYLCASSLAGRSYNEQFFGPGTRLTVL.

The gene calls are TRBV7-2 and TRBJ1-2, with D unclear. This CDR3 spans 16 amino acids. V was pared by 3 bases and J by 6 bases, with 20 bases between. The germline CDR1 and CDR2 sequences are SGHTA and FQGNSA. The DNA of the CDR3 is TGTGCCAGCAGCTTGGATCTGCAGGTTATCACACATGGCTACACCTTC. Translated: CASSLDLQVITHGYTF.

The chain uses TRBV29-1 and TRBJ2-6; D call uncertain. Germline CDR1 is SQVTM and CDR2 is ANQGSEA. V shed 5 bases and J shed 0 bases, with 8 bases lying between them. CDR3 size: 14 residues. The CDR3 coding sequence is TGCAGCGTTCAGACAACCTCTGGGGCCAACGTCCTGACTTTC. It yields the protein CSVQTTSGANVLTF.

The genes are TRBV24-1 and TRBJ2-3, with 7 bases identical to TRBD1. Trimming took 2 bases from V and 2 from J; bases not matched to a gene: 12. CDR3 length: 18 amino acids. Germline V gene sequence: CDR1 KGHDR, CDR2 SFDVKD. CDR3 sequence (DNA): TGTGCCACCAGTGATTCCCCGGGTAAGACAGGGCTCACAGATACGCAGTATTTT. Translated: CATSDSPGKTGLTDTQYF.

The CDR3 is CASSPQAGPSLYEQYF. DNA of the CDR3: TGTGCCAGCAGCCCTCAGGCTGGCCCTTCCCTCTACGAGCAGTACTTC. The rearrangement links TRBV3-1 (or the pseudogene TRBV3-2) to TRBJ2-7, with unresolved D. CDR1 LGHDT and CDR2 YNNKEL come from the germline V gene (reference sequence). The CDR3 is made up of 16 amino acids. V shed 4 bases and J shed 3 bases, with 19 bases lying between them.

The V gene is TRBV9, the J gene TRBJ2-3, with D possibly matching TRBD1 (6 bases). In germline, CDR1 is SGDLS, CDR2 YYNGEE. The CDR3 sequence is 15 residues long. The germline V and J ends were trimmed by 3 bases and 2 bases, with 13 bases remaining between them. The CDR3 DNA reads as TGTGCCAGCAGCGCCGGCAGGGGCGTCACAGATACGCAGTATTTT. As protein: CASSAGRGVTDTQYF.

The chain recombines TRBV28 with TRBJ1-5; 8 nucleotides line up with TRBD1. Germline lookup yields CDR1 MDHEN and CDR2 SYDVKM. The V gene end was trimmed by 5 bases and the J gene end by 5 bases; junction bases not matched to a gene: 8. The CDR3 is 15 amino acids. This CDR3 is CASSPLDRVDQPQHF. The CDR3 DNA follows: TGTGCCAGCAGTCCCTTGGACAGGGTGGATCAGCCCCAGCATTTT.

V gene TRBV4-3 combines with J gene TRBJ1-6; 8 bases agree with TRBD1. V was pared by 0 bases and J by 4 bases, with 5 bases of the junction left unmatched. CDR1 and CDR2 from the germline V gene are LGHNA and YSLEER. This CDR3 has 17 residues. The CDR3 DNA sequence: TGCGCCAGCAGCCAAGAGTTAGGGACAGGATATAATTCACCCCTCCACTTT. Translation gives CASSQELGTGYNSPLHF.

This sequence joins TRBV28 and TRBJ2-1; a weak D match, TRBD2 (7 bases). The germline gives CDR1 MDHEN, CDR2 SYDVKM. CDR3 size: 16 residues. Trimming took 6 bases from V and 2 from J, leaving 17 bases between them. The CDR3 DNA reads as TGTGCCAGCAGCCAACTACGGGGGGACACCTACAATGAGCAGTTCTTC. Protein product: CASSQLRGDTYNEQFF.

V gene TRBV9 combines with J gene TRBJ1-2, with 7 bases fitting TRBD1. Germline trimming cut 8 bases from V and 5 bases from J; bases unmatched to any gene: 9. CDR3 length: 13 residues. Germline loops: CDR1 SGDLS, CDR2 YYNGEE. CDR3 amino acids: CASTRDSFYGYTF. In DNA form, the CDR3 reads TGTGCCAGTACCCGGGACAGCTTTTATGGCTACACCTTC.

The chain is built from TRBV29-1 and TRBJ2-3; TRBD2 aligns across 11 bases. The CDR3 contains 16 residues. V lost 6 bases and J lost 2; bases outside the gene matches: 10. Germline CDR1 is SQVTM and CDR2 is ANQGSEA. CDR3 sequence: CSVETGTSGITDTQYF. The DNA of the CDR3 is TGCAGCGTGGAAACCGGGACTAGCGGTATCACAGATACGCAGTATTTT.

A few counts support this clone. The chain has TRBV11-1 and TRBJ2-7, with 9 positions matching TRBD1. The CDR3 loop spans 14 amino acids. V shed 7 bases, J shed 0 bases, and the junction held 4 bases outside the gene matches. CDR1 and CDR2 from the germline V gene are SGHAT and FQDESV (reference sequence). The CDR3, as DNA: TGTGCCAGCAACGGACAGGGGCCCTCCTACGAGCAGTACTTC. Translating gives CASNGQGPSYEQYF.

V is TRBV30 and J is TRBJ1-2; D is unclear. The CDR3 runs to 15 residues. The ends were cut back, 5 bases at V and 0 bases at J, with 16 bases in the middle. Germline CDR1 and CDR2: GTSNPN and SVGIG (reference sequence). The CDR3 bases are TGTGCCTGGTGCTCCCCTCTGCGGCCTAACTATGGCTACACCTTC. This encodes CAWCSPLRPNYGYTF.

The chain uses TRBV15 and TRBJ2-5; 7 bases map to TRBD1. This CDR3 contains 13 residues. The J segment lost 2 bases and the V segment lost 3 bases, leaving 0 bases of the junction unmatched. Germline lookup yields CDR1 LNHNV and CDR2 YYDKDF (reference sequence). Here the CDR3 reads CATSRDRQETQYF. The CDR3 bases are TGTGCCACCAGCAGGGACAGGCAAGAGACCCAGTACTTC.

CDR3 protein: CASSFGGPQETQYF. The CDR3 nucleotides read TGCGCCAGCAGCTTCGGGGGGCCACAAGAGACCCAGTACTTC. V and J are TRBV5-1 and TRBJ2-5, with a weak D call TRBD2 (7 bases). The germline V gene has CDR1 SGHRS and CDR2 YFSETQ. Trimming removed 2 bases from V and 2 bases from J, with 10 bases in between. CDR3 length: 14 amino acids.

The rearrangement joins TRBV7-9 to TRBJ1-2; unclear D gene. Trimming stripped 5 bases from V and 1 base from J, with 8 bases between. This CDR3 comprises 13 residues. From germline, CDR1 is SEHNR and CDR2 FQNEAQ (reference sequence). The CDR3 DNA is TGTGCCAGCAGCCGCGGGGATAACTATGGCTACACCTTC. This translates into CASSRGDNYGYTF.

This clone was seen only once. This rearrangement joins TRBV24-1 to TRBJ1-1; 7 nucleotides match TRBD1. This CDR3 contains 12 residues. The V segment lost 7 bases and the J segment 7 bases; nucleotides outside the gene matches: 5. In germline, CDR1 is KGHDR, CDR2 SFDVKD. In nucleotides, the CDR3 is TGTGCCACCAGAGGACAGGATGGTGAAGCTTTCTTT. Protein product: CATRGQDGEAFF.

DNA of the CDR3: TGTGCCAGCAGCAGGACAGGATCGGTCGGCTACACCTTC. As protein: CASSRTGSVGYTF. The rearrangement uses TRBV7-2 and TRBJ1-2, with 7 bases matching TRBD1. The CDR3 is made up of 13 amino acids. The germline V gene encodes CDR1 SGHTA and CDR2 FQGNSA. The ends lost 5 bases at V and 8 bases at J; junction bases unmatched: 8.

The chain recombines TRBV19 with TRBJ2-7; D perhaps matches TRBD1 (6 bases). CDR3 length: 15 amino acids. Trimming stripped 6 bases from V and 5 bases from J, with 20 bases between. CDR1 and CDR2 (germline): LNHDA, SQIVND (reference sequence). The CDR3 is CASSPLSGGADEQYF. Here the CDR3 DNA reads TGTGCCAGTAGCCCACTTAGTGGGGGCGCGGACGAGCAGTACTTC.

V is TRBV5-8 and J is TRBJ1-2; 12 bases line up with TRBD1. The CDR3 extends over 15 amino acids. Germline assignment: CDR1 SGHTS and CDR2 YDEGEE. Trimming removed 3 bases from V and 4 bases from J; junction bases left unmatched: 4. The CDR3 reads CASSWGTGGSYGYTF. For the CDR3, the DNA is TGTGCCAGCAGCTGGGGGACAGGGGGCAGCTATGGCTACACCTTC.

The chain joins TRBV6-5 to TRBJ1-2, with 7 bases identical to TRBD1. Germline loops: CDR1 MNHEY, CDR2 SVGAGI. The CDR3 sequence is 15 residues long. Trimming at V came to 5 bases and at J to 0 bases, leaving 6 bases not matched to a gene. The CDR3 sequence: CASSHWDSTNYGYTF. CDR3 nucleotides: TGTGCCAGCAGTCATTGGGACAGTACTAACTATGGCTACACCTTC.

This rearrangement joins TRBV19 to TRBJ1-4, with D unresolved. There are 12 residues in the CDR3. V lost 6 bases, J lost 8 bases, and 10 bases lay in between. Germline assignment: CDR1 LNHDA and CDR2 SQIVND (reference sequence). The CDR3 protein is CASRYSNEKLFF. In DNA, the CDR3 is TGTGCCAGTAGGTATAGTAACGAAAAACTGTTTTTT.

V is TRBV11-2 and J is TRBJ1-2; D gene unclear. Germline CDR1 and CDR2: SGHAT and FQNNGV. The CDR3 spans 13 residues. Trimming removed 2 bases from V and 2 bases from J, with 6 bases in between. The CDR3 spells CASSLRPNYGYTF. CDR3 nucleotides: TGTGCCAGCAGCTTACGTCCGAACTATGGCTACACCTTC.

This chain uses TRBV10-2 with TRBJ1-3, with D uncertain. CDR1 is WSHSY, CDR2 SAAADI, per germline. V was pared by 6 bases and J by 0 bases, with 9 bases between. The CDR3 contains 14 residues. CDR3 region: CASRAEISGNTIYF. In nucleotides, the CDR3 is TGCGCCAGCAGAGCGGAGATCTCTGGAAACACCATATATTTT.

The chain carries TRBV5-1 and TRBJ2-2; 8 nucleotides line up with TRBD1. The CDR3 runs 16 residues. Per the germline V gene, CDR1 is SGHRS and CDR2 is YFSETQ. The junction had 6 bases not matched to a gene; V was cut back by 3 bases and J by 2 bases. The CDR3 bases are TGCGCCAGCAGCTCGGGGGACAGGCGAAACACCGGGGAGCTGTTTTTT. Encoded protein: CASSSGDRRNTGELFF.

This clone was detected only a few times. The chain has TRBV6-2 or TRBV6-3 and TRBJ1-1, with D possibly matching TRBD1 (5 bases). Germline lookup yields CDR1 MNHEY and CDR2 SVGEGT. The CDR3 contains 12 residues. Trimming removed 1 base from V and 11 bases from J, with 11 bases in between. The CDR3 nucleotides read TGTGCCAGCAGTTACTGGAGGGGAGGCGCTTTCTTT. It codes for CASSYWRGGAFF.

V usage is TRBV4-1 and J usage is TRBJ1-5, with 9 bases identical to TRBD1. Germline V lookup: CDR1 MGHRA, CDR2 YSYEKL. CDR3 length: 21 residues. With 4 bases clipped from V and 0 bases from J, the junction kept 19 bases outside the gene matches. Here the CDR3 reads CASSPVPGQGTVSYSNQPQHF. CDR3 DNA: TGCGCCAGCAGCCCAGTCCCGGGACAGGGAACGGTATCCTATAGCAATCAGCCCCAGCATTTT.